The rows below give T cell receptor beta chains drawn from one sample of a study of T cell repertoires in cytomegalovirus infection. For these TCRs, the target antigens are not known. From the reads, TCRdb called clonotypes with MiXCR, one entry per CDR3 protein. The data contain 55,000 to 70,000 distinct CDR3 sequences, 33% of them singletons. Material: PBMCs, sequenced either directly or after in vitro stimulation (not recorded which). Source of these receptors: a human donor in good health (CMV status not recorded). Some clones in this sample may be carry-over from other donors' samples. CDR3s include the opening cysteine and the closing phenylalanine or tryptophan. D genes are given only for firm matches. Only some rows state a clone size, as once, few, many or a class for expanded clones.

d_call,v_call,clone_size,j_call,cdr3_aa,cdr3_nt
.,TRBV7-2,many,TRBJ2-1,CASSLVSDYNEQFF,TGTGCCAGCAGCTTAGTTTCGGACTACAATGAGCAGTTCTTC
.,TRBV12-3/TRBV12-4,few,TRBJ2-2,CASSFNGNTGELFF,TGTGCCAGCAGTTTCAACGGAAACACCGGGGAGCTGTTTTTT
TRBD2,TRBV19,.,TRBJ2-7,CASSIMRGSSYEQYF,TGTGCCAGTAGTATTATGCGCGGGAGCTCCTACGAGCAGTACTTC
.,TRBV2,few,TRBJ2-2,CASSLGANTGELFF,TGTGCCAGCAGTCTGGGGGCGAACACCGGGGAGCTGTTTTTT
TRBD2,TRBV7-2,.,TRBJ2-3,CASSPSLFLAGGTDTQYF,TGTGCCAGCAGCCCATCCCTATTCCTAGCGGGGGGCACAGATACGCAGTATTTT
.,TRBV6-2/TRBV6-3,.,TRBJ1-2,CASSWWNYGYTF,TGTGCCAGCAGTTGGTGGAACTATGGCTACACCTTC
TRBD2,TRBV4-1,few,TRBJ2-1,CASTTIGGRSSEQFF,TGCGCCAGCACCACAATCGGCGGGAGGAGTAGTGAGCAGTTCTTC
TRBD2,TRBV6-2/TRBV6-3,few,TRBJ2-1,CASSLTSGGGEQFF,TGTGCCAGCAGCCTAACTAGCGGGGGTGGAGAGCAGTTCTTC
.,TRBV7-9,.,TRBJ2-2,CASSRGTDGDSDTGELFF,TGTGCCAGCAGCCGGGGGACGGACGGGGATAGCGACACCGGGGAGCTGTTTTTT
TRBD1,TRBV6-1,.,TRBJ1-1,CASIEDRGLNTEAFF,TGTGCCAGCATCGAAGACAGGGGATTGAACACTGAAGCTTTCTTT
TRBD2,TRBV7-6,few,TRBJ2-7,CASSTLAGYEQYF,TGTGCCAGCAGTACCCTAGCGGGCTACGAGCAGTACTTC
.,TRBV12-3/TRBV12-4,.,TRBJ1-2,CASSIPGRQPEGYTF,TGTGCCAGCAGTATCCCGGGTAGACAGCCCGAGGGCTACACCTTC
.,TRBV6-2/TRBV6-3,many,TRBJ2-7,CASSLAAREGGYEQYF,TGTGCCAGCAGTTTGGCCGCAAGGGAGGGGGGCTACGAGCAGTACTTC
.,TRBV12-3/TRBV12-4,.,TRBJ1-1,CASSLMGTEAFF,TGTGCCAGCAGTCTAATGGGCACTGAAGCTTTCTTT
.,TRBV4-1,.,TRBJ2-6,CASSQTGPSSGANVLTF,TGCGCCAGCAGCCAAACAGGGCCCAGCTCTGGGGCCAACGTCCTGACTTTC
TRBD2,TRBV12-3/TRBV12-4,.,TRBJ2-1,CASSPGLVAGRKTWDEQFF,TGTGCCAGCAGTCCAGGCCTGGTAGCGGGGCGGAAGACGTGGGATGAGCAGTTCTTC
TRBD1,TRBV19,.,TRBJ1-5,CASSITGDNSNQPQHF,TGTGCCAGTAGTATAACAGGGGATAATAGCAATCAGCCCCAGCATTTT
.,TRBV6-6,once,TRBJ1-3,CASSYGSGNTIYF,TGTGCCAGCAGTTATGGCTCTGGAAACACCATATATTTT
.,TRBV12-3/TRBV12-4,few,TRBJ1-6,CASSLANSPLHF,TGTGCCAGCAGTTTAGCCAATTCACCCCTCCACTTT
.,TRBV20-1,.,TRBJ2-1,CSARDLWGNEQFF,TGCAGTGCTAGAGATCTGTGGGGCAATGAGCAGTTCTTC
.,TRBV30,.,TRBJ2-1,CAWSQGLSYNEQFF,TGTGCCTGGAGTCAGGGACTCTCCTACAATGAGCAGTTCTTC
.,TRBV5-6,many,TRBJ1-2,CASSLGRRQLFGVGYTF,TGTGCCAGCAGCTTGGGTAGGCGGCAGCTCTTCGGGGTTGGCTACACCTTC
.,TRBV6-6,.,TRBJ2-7,CASRQDRLMPLSSYEQYF,TGTGCCAGCAGGCAGGATCGCCTAATGCCCCTCTCCTCCTACGAGCAGTACTTC
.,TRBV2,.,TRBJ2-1,CASKRDRNNEQFF,TGTGCCAGCAAGCGGGACAGGAACAATGAGCAGTTCTTC
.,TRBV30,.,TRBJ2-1,CAWNSVAHNEQFF,TGTGCCTGGAATAGTGTGGCTCACAATGAGCAGTTCTTC
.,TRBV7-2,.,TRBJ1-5,CASSFLPGHSNQPQHF,TGTGCCAGCAGCTTTCTTCCGGGACATAGCAATCAGCCCCAGCATTTT
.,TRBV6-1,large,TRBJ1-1,CASSGGQMHTEAFF,TGTGCCAGCAGTGGAGGACAGATGCACACTGAAGCTTTCTTT
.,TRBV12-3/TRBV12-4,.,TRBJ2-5,CASSLAGARTQYF,TGTGCCAGCAGTCTAGCCGGGGCACGGACCCAGTACTTC
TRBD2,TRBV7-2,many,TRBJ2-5,CASSFSLAGGYETQYF,TGTGCCAGCAGCTTCTCGTTAGCGGGAGGCTATGAGACCCAGTACTTC
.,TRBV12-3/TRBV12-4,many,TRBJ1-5,CASSLGTASNQPQHF,TGTGCCAGCAGTTTAGGGACAGCTAGCAATCAGCCCCAGCATTTT
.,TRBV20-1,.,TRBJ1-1,CSTNGVSGTEAFF,TGCAGTACCAATGGGGTCTCAGGGACTGAAGCTTTCTTT